This TCR beta chain was profiled in a study of CD8 T cells in Susac syndrome. Study outcomes and limitations: The authors acknowledged that their TCR sequencing and HLA analysis involved a relatively small number of individuals.

In this sample, this clonotype turned up once. The antigen is not known. CDR1 and CDR2 (germline): SGHDT, YYEEEE. V was shortened by 3 bases and J by 2 bases, with 18 bases between the two germline ends. CDR3 length equals 16 residues. The T cells that were sequenced for TCR beta were CD8+ and CD4+ cells from blood. Random hexamers were used to reverse transcribe the RNA input (roughly 0.5 to 1 ug). Multiplex PCR with immunoSEQ amplified the TCR beta CDR3 across 54 Vbeta and 13 Jbeta. TCRdb independently ran MiXCR on the immunoSEQ multiplex PCR reads; one entry per CDR3 protein. The profile shows about 140,000 distinct CDR3 sequences, approximately 95% of them singletons.

Specimen: CD4+ T cells from PBMCs. The clonotype originates from a human donor with multiple sclerosis. The rearrangement joins TRBV5-6 to TRBJ2-7; TRBD2 is a possible D gene (6 bases). The CDR3, as DNA: TGTGCCAGCAGCTCGGGCTGGCTAGGCGGGACCTACGAGCAGTACTTC. This translates into CASSSGWLGGTYEQYF.